This entry is about one TCR beta chain. Its antigen is unidentified. These data originate in a study of T cells in Graves' hyperthyroidism and ophthalmopathy. Across the study: Peripheral blood specimens were obtained at initial diagnosis, prior to any treatment. Whole-study results and caveats: The model anticipated ophthalmopathy a median approximately six months pre-onset. Peripheral blood also featured most of the thyroid clonotypes expanded above 0.001.

RNA transcripts gave rise to amplified TCR beta CDR3 regions. First-round RT-PCR with HTBI primers amplified the TCR CDR3 region. TCRdb reprocessed the multiplex PCR reads with MiXCR, giving one entry per CDR3 protein. The sample has hundreds of thousands of distinct CDR3 sequences, less than 25% seen once. Around 10 ml fresh peripheral blood yielded the PBMCs. The CDR3 runs 15 residues. Germline V CDR1 and CDR2: SGDLS, YYNGEE. The ends were cut back, 3 bases at V and 9 bases at J, with 21 bases in the middle. This clonotype originated in a young man with Graves' ophthalmopathy. The V call is TRBV9, the J call TRBJ1-2, with D uncertain. What was sequenced was blood. The CDR3 sequence: CASSASLKRTASYTF. The CDR3 DNA sequence: TGTGCCAGCAGCGCTTCCCTTAAGAGGACCGCGAGCTACACCTTC.